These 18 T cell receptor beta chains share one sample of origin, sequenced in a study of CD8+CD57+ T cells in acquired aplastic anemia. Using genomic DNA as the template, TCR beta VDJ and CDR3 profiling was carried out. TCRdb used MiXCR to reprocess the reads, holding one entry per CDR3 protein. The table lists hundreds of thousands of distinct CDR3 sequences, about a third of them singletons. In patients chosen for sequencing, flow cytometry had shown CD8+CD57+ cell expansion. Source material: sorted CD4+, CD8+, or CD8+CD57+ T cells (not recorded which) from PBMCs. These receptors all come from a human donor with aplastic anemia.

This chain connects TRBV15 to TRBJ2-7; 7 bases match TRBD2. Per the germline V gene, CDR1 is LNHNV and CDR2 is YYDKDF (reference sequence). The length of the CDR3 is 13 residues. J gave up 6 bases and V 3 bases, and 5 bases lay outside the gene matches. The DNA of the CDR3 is TGTGCCACCAGCAGCTGGCTAGCGGTCGAGCAGTACTTC. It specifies CATSSWLAVEQYF.

The CDR3 sequence: CASSTPTGGAGYTF. The CDR3, as DNA: TGTGCCAGTAGTACCCCCACGGGGGGCGCTGGCTACACCTTC. V is TRBV19 and J is TRBJ1-2; TRBD1 might be the D (6 bases). CDR1 is LNHDA and CDR2 is SQIVND in the germline V gene (reference sequence). This CDR3 comprises 14 residues. Trimming removed 4 bases from V and 7 bases from J, with 16 bases in between.

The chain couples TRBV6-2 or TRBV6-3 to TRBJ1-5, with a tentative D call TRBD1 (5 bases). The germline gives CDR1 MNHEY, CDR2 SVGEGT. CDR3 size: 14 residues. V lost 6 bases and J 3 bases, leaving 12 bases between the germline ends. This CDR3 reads CASSQDTFNQPQHF. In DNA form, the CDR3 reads TGTGCCAGCAGCCAGGACACATTCAATCAGCCCCAGCATTTT.

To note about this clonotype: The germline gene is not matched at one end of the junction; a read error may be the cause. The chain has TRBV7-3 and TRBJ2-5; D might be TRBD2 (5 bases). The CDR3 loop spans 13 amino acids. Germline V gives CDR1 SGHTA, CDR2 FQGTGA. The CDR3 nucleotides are TGTGCCAGCGGCTTAACTAGTGGGGAGACCCAGTACTTC. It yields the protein CASGLTSGETQYF.

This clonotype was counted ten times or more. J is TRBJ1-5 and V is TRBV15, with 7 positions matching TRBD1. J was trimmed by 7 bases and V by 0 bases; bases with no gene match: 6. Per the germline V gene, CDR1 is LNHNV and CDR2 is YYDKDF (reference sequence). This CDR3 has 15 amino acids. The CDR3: CATSRDQGGGQPQHF. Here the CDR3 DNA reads TGTGCCACCAGCAGAGATCAGGGGGGAGGACAGCCCCAGCATTTT.

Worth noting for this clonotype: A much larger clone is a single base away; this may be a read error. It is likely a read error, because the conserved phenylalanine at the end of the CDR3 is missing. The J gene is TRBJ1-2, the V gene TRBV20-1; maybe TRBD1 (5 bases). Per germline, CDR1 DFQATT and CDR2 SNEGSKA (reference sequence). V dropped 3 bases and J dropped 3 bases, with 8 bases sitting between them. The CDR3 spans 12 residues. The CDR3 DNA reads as TGCAGTGCTAGGGGGGAGGACTATGGCTACACCCTC. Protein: CSARGEDYGYTL.

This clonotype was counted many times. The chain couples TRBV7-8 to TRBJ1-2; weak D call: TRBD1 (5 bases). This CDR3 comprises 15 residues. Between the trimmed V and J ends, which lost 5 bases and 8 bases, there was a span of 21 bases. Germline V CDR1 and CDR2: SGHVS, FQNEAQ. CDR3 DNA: TGTGCCAGCAGCCGATGGGAGATTCAGTGGGACGGCTACACCTTC. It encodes CASSRWEIQWDGYTF.

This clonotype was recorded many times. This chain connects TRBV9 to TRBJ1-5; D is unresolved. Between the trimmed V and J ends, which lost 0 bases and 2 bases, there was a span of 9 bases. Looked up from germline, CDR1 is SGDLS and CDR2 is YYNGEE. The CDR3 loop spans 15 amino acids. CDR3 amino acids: CASSVGAQGNQPQHF. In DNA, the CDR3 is TGTGCCAGCAGCGTAGGGGCCCAAGGCAATCAGCCCCAGCATTTT.

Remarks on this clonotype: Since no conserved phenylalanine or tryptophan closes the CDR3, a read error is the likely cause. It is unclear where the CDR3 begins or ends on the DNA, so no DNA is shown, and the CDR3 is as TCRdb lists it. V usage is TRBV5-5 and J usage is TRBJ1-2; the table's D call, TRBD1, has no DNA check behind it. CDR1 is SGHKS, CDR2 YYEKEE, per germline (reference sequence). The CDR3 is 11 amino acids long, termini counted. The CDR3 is CASSLNRGPPA.

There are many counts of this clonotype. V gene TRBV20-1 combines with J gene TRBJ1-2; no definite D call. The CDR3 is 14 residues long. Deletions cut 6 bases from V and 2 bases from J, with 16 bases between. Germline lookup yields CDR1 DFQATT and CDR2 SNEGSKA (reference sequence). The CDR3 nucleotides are TGCAGTGCCGGCCCCCCGCTAAGCAACTATGGCTACACCTTC. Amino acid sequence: CSAGPPLSNYGYTF.

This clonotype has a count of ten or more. CDR3 protein: CASSGVKGNTEAFF. In DNA, the CDR3 is TGTGCCAGCAGTGGGGTGAAGGGAAACACTGAAGCTTTCTTT. The chain is built from TRBV2 and TRBJ1-1; the D is unclear. V was pared by 4 bases and J by 2 bases, with 11 bases between. The CDR3 runs 14 residues. The V gene's germline CDR1 is SNHLY and CDR2 FYNNEI.

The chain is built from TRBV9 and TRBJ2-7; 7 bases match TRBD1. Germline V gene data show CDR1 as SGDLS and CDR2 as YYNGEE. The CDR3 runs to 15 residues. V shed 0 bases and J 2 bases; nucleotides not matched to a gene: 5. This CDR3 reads CASSVGPGGTYEQYF. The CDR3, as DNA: TGTGCCAGCAGCGTAGGCCCAGGGGGTACCTACGAGCAGTACTTC.

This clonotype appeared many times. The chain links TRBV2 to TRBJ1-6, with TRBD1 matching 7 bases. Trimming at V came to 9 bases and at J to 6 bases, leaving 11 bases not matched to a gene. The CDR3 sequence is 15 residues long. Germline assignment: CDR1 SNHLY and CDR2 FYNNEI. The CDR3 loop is CARQEGTGANSPLHF. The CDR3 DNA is TGTGCCAGACAGGAAGGTACAGGGGCTAATTCACCCCTCCACTTT.

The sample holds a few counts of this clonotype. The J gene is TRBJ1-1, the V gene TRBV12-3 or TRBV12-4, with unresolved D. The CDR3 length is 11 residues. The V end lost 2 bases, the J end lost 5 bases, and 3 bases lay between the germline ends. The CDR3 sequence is CASSLTTEAFF. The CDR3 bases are TGTGCCAGCAGTTTAACGACTGAAGCTTTCTTT.

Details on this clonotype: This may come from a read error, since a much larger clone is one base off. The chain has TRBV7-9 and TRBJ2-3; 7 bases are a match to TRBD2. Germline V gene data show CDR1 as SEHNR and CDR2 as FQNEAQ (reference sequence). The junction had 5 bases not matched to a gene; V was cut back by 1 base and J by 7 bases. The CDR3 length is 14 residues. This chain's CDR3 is CASSLGPAGNTQYF. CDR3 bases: TGTGCCAGCAGCTTAGGGCCAGCGGGAAATACGCAGTATTTT.

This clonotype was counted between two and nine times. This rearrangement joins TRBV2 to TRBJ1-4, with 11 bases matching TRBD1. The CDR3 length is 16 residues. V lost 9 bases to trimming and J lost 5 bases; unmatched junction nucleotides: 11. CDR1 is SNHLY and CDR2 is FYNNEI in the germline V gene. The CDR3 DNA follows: TGTGCCAGTAGTCCCGGGACAGGGGGATCAAATGAAAAACTGTTTTTT. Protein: CASSPGTGGSNEKLFF.

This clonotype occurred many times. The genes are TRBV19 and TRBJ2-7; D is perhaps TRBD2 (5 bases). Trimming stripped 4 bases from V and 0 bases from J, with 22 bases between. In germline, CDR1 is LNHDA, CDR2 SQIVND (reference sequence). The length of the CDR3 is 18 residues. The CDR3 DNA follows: TGTGCCAGTAGTACGCTGATTGGAGGACCTCCGAGCTCCTACGAGCAGTACTTC. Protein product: CASSTLIGGPPSSYEQYF.

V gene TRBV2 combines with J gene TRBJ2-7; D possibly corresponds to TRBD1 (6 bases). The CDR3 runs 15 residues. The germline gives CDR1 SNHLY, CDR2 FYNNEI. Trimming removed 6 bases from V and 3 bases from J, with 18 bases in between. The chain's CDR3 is CASSRAGETDYEQYF. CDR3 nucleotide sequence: TGTGCCAGCAGCCGGGCAGGGGAGACCGACTACGAGCAGTACTTC.